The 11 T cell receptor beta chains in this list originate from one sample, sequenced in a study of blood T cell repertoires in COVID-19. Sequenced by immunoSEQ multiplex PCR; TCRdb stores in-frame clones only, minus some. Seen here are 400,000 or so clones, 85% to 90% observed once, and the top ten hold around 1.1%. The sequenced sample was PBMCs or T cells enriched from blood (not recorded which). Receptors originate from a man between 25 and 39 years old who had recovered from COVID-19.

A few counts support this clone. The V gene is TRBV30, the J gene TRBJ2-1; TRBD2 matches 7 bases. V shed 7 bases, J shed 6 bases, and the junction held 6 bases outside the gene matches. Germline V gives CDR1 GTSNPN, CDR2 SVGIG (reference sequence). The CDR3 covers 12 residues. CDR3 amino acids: CASQAGRNEQFF. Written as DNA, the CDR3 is TGTGCCTCCCAAGCGGGACGCAATGAGCAGTTCTTC.

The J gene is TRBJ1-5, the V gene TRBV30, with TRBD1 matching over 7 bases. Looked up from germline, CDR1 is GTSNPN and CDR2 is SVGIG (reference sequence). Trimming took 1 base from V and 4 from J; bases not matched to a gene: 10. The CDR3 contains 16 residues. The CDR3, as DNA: TGTGCCTGGAGTGCCTCGGCCGGGACAGCTAATCAGCCCCAGCATTTT. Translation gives CAWSASAGTANQPQHF.

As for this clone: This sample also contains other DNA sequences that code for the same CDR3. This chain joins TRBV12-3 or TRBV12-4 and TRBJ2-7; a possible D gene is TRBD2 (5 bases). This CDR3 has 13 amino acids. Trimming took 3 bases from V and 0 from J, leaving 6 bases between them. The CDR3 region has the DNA TGTGCCAGCAGTTTTGGAGGCTCCTACGAGCAGTACTTC. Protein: CASSFGGSYEQYF.

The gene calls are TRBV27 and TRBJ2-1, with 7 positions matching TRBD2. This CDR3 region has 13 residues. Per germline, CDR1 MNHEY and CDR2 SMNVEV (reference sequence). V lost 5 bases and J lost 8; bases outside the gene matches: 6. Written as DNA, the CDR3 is TGTGCCAGCAGTGCGGGGACTATGGATGAGCAGTTCTTC. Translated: CASSAGTMDEQFF.

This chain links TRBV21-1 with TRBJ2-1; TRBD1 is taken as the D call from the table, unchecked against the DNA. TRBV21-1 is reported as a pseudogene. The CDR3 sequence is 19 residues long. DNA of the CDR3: TGTGCCAGCTGCTCTTACAGGGGCGCGGAGGATGGGTCCTACAATGAGCAGTTCTTC. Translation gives CASCSYRGAEDGSYNEQFF.

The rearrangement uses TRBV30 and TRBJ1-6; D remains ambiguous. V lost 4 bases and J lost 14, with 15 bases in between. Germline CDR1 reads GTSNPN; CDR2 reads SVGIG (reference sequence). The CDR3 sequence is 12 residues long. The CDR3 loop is CAWTEQLPALHF. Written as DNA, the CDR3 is TGTGCCTGGACGGAACAGCTCCCGGCCCTCCACTTT.

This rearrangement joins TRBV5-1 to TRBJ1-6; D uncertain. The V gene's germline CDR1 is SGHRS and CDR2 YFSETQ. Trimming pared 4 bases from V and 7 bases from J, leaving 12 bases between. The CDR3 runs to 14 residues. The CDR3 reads CASSPTEPNSPLHF. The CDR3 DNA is TGCGCCAGCAGCCCTACAGAGCCGAATTCACCCCTCCACTTT.

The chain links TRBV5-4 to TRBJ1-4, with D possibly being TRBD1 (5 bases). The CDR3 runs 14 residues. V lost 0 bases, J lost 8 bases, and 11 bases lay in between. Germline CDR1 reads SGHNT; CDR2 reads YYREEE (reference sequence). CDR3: CASSLGAGGEKLFF. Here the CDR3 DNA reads TGTGCCAGCAGCTTGGGGGCCGGGGGGGAAAAACTGTTTTTT.

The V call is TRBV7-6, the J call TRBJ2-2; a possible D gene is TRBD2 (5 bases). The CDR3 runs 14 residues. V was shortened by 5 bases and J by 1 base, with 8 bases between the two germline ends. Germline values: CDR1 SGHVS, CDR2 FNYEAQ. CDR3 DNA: TGTGCCAGCAGCGAGGACTGGAACACCGGGGAGCTGTTTTTT. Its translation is CASSEDWNTGELFF.

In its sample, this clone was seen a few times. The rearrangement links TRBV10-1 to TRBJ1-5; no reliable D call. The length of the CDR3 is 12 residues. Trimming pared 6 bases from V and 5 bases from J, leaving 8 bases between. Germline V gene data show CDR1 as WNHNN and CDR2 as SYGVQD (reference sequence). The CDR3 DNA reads TGCGCCAGCAGCAGCGGGGATCAGCCCCAGCATTTT. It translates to CASSSGDQPQHF.

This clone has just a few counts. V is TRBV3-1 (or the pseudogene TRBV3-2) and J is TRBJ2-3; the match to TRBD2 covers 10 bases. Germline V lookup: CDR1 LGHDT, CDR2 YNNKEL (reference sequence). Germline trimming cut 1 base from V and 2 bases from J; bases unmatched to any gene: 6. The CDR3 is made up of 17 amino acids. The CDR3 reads CASSQGQLAGVTDTQYF. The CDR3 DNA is TGTGCCAGCAGCCAAGGTCAGCTAGCGGGAGTCACAGATACGCAGTATTTT.